A selection of T cell receptor beta chains follows, all from one sample in a study of OX40 agonist ivuxolimab in advanced cancers. Assay: immunoSEQ multiplex PCR; the TCRdb copy retains only in-frame clones and omits some. This sample yields under 55,000 clones, of which around 85% are seen a single time; approximately 6.8% belongs to the top ten. Sample: CD4+ or CD8+ T cells sorted from blood, taken in a trial of the OX40 agonist ivuxolimab. Source of these receptors: an adult with an advanced solid tumor such as melanoma, head and neck, liver or kidney cancer. CDR3s include the opening cysteine and the closing phenylalanine or tryptophan. Fields, in order: V gene, J gene, clone size, D gene, CDR3 protein, CDR3 DNA. D genes are given only for firm matches. Clone size is stated in some rows and not others, as once, few, many or a class when expanded.

V gene: TRBV19
J gene: TRBJ2-2
clone size: -
D gene: -
CDR3 protein: CASSIAGRIDTGELFF
CDR3 DNA: TGTGCCAGTAGTATTGCAGGGCGGATTGACACCGGGGAGCTGTTTTTT

V gene: TRBV29-1
J gene: TRBJ1-2
clone size: -
D gene: -
CDR3 protein: CSVERDSGSGYTF
CDR3 DNA: TGCAGCGTTGAAAGGGACTCAGGAAGTGGCTACACCTTC

V gene: TRBV10-1
J gene: TRBJ2-1
clone size: -
D gene: -
CDR3 protein: CASSEPYANEQFF
CDR3 DNA: TGCGCCAGCAGTGAGCCATATGCGAATGAGCAGTTCTTC

V gene: TRBV30
J gene: TRBJ1-4
clone size: -
D gene: -
CDR3 protein: CAWSAIGRNNEKLFF
CDR3 DNA: TGTGCCTGGAGCGCCATCGGACGGAATAATGAAAAACTGTTTTTT

V gene: TRBV13
J gene: TRBJ2-1
clone size: -
D gene: TRBD2
CDR3 protein: CASIKTTSGGWNEQFF
CDR3 DNA: TGTGCCAGCATCAAAACGACTAGCGGGGGTTGGAATGAGCAGTTCTTC

V gene: TRBV25-1
J gene: TRBJ2-7
clone size: -
D gene: TRBD1
CDR3 protein: CASGLPGQRYEQYF
CDR3 DNA: TGTGCCAGCGGCTTACCGGGACAGCGCTACGAGCAGTACTTC

V gene: TRBV7-7
J gene: TRBJ2-5
clone size: once
D gene: -
CDR3 protein: CASSLGGRIQETQYF
CDR3 DNA: TGTGCCAGCAGCTTGGGGGGACGGATCCAAGAGACCCAGTACTTC

V gene: TRBV28
J gene: TRBJ2-7
clone size: -
D gene: -
CDR3 protein: CASTAGQAYEQYF
CDR3 DNA: TGTGCCAGCACAGCAGGGCAGGCCTACGAGCAGTACTTC

V gene: TRBV7-9
J gene: TRBJ1-2
clone size: -
D gene: -
CDR3 protein: CASSLVGAEGVFTF
CDR3 DNA: TGTGCCAGCAGCTTAGTAGGGGCGGAGGGAGTTTTCACCTTC

V gene: TRBV5-8
J gene: TRBJ2-3
clone size: -
D gene: TRBD1
CDR3 protein: CASSLPGQGGTDTQYF
CDR3 DNA: TGTGCCAGCAGCCTACCGGGACAGGGGGGGACAGATACGCAGTATTTT

V gene: TRBV4-1
J gene: TRBJ1-2
clone size: -
D gene: -
CDR3 protein: CASSQGGAGYTF
CDR3 DNA: TGCGCCAGCAGCCAAGGGGGGGCTGGCTACACCTTC

V gene: TRBV18
J gene: TRBJ2-7
clone size: -
D gene: -
CDR3 protein: CASSPRVPPSRGNEQYF
CDR3 DNA: TGTGCCAGCTCACCACGCGTTCCCCCCTCGAGGGGAAACGAGCAGTACTTC

V gene: TRBV18
J gene: TRBJ1-3
clone size: -
D gene: -
CDR3 protein: CASSPGRNTIYF
CDR3 DNA: TGTGCCAGCTCACCAGGCCGAAACACCATATATTTT

V gene: TRBV28
J gene: TRBJ2-7
clone size: -
D gene: TRBD1
CDR3 protein: CATDDRVQGRYEQYF
CDR3 DNA: TGTGCCACTGACGACAGGGTACAGGGTCGCTACGAGCAGTACTTC

V gene: TRBV30
J gene: TRBJ2-5
clone size: -
D gene: -
CDR3 protein: CAWSGGPQETQYF
CDR3 DNA: TGTGCCTGGAGTGGAGGGCCTCAAGAGACCCAGTACTTC

V gene: TRBV6-1
J gene: TRBJ1-1
clone size: -
D gene: -
CDR3 protein: CASSVGVGEAFF
CDR3 DNA: TGTGCCAGCAGTGTAGGGGTGGGTGAAGCTTTCTTT

V gene: TRBV11-2
J gene: TRBJ1-3
clone size: -
D gene: -
CDR3 protein: CASSTPGPTGNTIYF
CDR3 DNA: TGTGCCAGCAGCACCCCCGGACCGACTGGAAACACCATATATTTT

V gene: TRBV30
J gene: TRBJ1-1
clone size: -
D gene: -
CDR3 protein: CASQVGTGSEAFF
CDR3 DNA: TGTGCCTCCCAGGTCGGGACGGGAAGCGAAGCTTTCTTT

V gene: TRBV27
J gene: TRBJ2-1
clone size: once
D gene: TRBD1
CDR3 protein: CASSMTGTGVYNEQFF
CDR3 DNA: TGTGCCAGCAGTATGACCGGGACAGGGGTCTACAATGAGCAGTTCTTC

V gene: TRBV9
J gene: TRBJ1-3
clone size: -
D gene: -
CDR3 protein: CASSRLNPSGNTIYF
CDR3 DNA: TGTGCCAGCAGTCGACTGAATCCCTCTGGAAACACCATATATTTT

V gene: TRBV6-6
J gene: TRBJ1-2
clone size: -
D gene: -
CDR3 protein: CASSYSTGNYGYTF
CDR3 DNA: TGTGCCAGCAGTTACTCGACCGGGAACTATGGCTACACCTTC